Shown below are 13 T cell receptor beta chains from a single sample sequenced in a study of blood T cells in healthy people across ages. Using a J-beta primer mix together with a sample-barcoded 5' primer, a second PCR was run for roughly 6 to 12 cycles. One entry per CDR3 protein results from TCRdb running MiXCR on the 5' RACE reads. The sample lists about 1.5 million distinct CDR3 sequences; roughly two fifths were seen once. What was sequenced was blood. Receptors originate from a woman aged 18-29 years in good health.

V gene TRBV29-1 combines with J gene TRBJ1-3; D gene ambiguous. Germline lookup yields CDR1 SQVTM and CDR2 ANQGSEA. V shed 6 bases and J shed 2 bases, with 8 bases lying between them. This CDR3 spans 12 amino acids. In nucleotides, the CDR3 is TGCAGCGTAATCGAGGCTGGAAACACCATATATTTT. This sequence encodes CSVIEAGNTIYF.

This clonotype has just a few counts. This chain uses TRBV5-1 with TRBJ2-4; the D gene is possibly TRBD2 (6 bases). CDR3 length equals 13 residues. The V gene lost 5 bases and the J gene lost 13 bases, with 19 bases spanning the gap. CDR1 is SGHRS and CDR2 is YFSETQ in the germline V gene. The CDR3 loop reads CASRFRESWEQYF. DNA for the CDR3: TGCGCCAGCAGGTTTCGGGAGTCGTGGGAGCAGTACTTC.

The chain joins TRBV25-1 to TRBJ2-1; D is unclear. Trimming left V 9 bases short and J 0 bases short, with 9 bases between. The CDR3 is made up of 13 amino acids. The germline V gene encodes CDR1 MGHDK and CDR2 SYGVNS. This CDR3 is CASKLNSYNEQFF. CDR3 DNA sequence: TGTGCCAGTAAGTTAAACTCCTACAATGAGCAGTTCTTC.

The chain links TRBV13 to TRBJ2-1, with D possibly matching TRBD2 (6 bases). Per germline, CDR1 PRHDT and CDR2 FYEKMQ (reference sequence). V shed 3 bases and J shed 8 bases, with 11 bases lying between them. The CDR3 consists of 13 residues. CDR3 protein: CASSFGGNHEQFF. CDR3 DNA sequence: TGTGCCAGCAGCTTTGGGGGGAACCATGAGCAGTTCTTC.

This chain joins TRBV6-2 or TRBV6-3 and TRBJ2-3; D possibly corresponds to TRBD2 (6 bases). CDR1 and CDR2 (germline): MNHEY, SVGEGT. The length of the CDR3 is 16 residues. Trimming pared 1 base from V and 7 bases from J, leaving 18 bases between. The CDR3 is CASSYWTRASGHTQYF. In nucleotides, the CDR3 is TGTGCCAGCAGTTACTGGACAAGGGCCAGCGGGCATACGCAGTATTTT.

The chain has TRBV12-3 or TRBV12-4 and TRBJ2-1, with TRBD2 identical over 12 bases. Trimming removed 6 bases from V and 6 bases from J; junction bases left unmatched: 9. The CDR3 contains 16 residues. The CDR3 loop is CASSVTSGGRGNEQFF. The CDR3 DNA follows: TGTGCCAGCAGCGTTACTAGCGGGGGGCGGGGCAATGAGCAGTTCTTC.

This chain uses TRBV29-1 with TRBJ1-2, with TRBD1 matching 11 bases. V shed 4 bases, J shed 5 bases, and the junction held 3 bases outside the gene matches. CDR1 and CDR2 (germline): SQVTM, ANQGSEA. There are 13 residues in the CDR3. The CDR3 nucleotides read TGCAGCGTTGCGGACAGGGGGCGTTATGGCTACACCTTC. Protein product: CSVADRGRYGYTF.

V and J are TRBV5-5 and TRBJ1-5; D is uncertain. Germline loops: CDR1 SGHKS, CDR2 YYEKEE (reference sequence). The CDR3 sequence is 15 residues long. V dropped 4 bases and J dropped 2 bases, with 13 bases sitting between them. The CDR3 protein is CASSGALQGNQPQHF. As DNA, the CDR3 is TGTGCCAGCAGCGGCGCCCTCCAAGGCAATCAGCCCCAGCATTTT.

The V and J genes are TRBV20-1 and TRBJ1-5; weak D call: TRBD1 (6 bases). V was trimmed by 6 bases and J by 7 bases, leaving 19 bases between them. This CDR3 is built from 14 residues. The germline gives CDR1 DFQATT, CDR2 SNEGSKA (reference sequence). The CDR3 here is CSAARQAPQQPQHF. The CDR3 DNA sequence: TGCAGTGCCGCTAGACAGGCCCCTCAACAGCCCCAGCATTTT.

This clonotype was picked up a small number of times. This chain connects TRBV7-9 to TRBJ1-4, with no clear D. Trimming removed 5 bases at V and 4 bases at J, with 11 bases between. The length of the CDR3 is 14 residues. CDR1 SEHNR and CDR2 FQNEAQ come from the germline V gene (reference sequence). The DNA for the CDR3 is TGTGCCAGCAGCCCCCCGGAACTTAATGAAAAACTGTTTTTT. Residues: CASSPPELNEKLFF.

This clonotype has just a few counts. DNA for the CDR3: TGTGCCAGCAGTTCCGCACTAGCGGTATACGAGCAGTACTTC. It codes for CASSSALAVYEQYF. The chain couples TRBV6-2 or TRBV6-3 to TRBJ2-7, with TRBD2 matching over 8 bases. Germline trimming cut 4 bases from V and 4 bases from J; bases unmatched to any gene: 6. Germline-derived CDR1 and CDR2 are MNHEY and SVGEGT. The length of the CDR3 is 14 residues.

Only a few counts were recorded for this clonotype. The chain links TRBV25-1 to TRBJ2-6; D is unclear. CDR1 and CDR2 from the germline V gene are MGHDK and SYGVNS. The CDR3 has 16 amino acids. The ends were cut back, 0 bases at V and 0 bases at J, with 6 bases in the middle. CDR3 region: CASSEYSLSGANVLTF. The CDR3 DNA reads TGTGCCAGCAGTGAATATTCACTCTCTGGGGCCAACGTCCTGACTTTC.

V and J are TRBV27 and TRBJ1-5; possibly TRBD1 for D (5 bases). V lost 5 bases, J lost 3 bases, and 14 bases lay in between. The CDR3 runs to 15 residues. CDR1 and CDR2 from the germline V gene are MNHEY and SMNVEV (reference sequence). The CDR3 loop reads CASSLLVGVNQPQHF. In nucleotides, the CDR3 is TGTGCCAGCAGTCTCCTGGTGGGGGTCAATCAGCCCCAGCATTTT.